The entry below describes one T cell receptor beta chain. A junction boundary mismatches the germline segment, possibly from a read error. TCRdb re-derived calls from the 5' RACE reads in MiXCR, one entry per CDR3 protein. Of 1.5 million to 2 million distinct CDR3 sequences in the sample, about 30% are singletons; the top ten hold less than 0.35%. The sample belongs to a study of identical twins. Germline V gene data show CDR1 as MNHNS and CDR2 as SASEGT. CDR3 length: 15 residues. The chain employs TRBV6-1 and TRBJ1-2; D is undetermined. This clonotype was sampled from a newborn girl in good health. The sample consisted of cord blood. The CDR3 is CASSELEQRPYGYTF. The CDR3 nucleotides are TGTGCCAGCAGTGAACTTGAACAGCGCCCCTATGGTTACACCTTC.